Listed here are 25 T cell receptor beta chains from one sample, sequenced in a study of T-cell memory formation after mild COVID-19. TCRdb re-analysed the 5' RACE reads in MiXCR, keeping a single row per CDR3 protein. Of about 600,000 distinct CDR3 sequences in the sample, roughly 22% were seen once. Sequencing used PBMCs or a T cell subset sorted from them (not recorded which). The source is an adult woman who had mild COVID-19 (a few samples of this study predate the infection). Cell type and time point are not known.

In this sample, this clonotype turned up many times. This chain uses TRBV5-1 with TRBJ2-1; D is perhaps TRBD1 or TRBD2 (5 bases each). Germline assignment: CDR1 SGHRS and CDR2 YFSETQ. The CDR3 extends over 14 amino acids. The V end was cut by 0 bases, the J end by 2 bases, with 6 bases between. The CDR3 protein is CASSLEGPYNEQFF. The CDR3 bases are TGCGCCAGCAGCTTGGAGGGACCCTACAATGAGCAGTTCTTC.

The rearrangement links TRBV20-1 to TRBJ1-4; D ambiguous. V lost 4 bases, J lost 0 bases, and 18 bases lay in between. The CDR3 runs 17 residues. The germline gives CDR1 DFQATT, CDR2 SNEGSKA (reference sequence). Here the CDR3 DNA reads TGCAGTGCTACGCGCCCCTATTTAGTAGCAACTAATGAAAAACTGTTTTTT. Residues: CSATRPYLVATNEKLFF.

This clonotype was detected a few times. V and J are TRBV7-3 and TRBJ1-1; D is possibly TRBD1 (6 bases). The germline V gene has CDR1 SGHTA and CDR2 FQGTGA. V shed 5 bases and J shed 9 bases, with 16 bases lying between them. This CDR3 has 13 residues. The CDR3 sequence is CASSLSTGFKAFF. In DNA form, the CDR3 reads TGTGCCAGCAGCCTCTCAACAGGGTTTAAAGCTTTCTTT.

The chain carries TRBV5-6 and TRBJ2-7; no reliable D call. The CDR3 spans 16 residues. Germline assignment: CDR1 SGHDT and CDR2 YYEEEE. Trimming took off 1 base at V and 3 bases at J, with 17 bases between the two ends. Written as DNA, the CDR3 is TGTGCCAGCAGCTTGTTTGGTCGCTACTCCCTCTACGAGCAGTACTTC. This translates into CASSLFGRYSLYEQYF.

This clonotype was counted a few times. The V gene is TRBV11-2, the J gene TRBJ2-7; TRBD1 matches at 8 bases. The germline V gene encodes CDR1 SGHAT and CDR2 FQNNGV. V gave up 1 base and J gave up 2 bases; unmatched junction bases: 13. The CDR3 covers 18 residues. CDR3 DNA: TGTGCCAGCAGCTTAGGGGACAGGTTCAGTAGATCTCCCTACGAGCAGTACTTC. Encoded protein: CASSLGDRFSRSPYEQYF.

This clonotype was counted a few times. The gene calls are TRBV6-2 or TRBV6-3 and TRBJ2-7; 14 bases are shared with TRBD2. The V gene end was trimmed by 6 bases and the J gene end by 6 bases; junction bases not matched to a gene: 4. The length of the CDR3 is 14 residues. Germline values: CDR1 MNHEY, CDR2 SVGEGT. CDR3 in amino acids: CASSHGTSGSEQYF. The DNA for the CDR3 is TGTGCCAGCAGCCATGGGACTAGCGGGAGCGAGCAGTACTTC.

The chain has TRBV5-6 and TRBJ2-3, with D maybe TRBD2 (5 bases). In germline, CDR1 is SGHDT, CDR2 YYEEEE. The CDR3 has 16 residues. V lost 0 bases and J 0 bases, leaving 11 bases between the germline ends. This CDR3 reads CASSLGFGVSTDTQYF. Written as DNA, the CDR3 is TGTGCCAGCAGCTTGGGGTTCGGGGTTAGCACAGATACGCAGTATTTT. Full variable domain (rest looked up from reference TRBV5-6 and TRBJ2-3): DAGVTQSPTHLIKTRGQQVTLRCSPKSGHDTVSWYQQALGQGPQFIFQYYEEEERQRGNFPDRFSGHQFPNYSSELNVNALLLGDSALYLCASSLGFGVSTDTQYFGPGTRLTVL.

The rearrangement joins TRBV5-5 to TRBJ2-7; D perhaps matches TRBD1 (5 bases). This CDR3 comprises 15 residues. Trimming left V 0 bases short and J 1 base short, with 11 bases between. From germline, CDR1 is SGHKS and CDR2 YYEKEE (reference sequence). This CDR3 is CASSLEISGSYEQYF. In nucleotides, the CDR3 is TGTGCCAGCAGCTTGGAGATTTCAGGGTCCTACGAGCAGTACTTC.

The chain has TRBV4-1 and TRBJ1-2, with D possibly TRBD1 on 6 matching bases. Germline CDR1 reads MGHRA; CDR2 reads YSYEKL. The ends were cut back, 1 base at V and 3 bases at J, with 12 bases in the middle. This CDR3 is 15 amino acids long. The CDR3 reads CASSQVGRGDYGYTF. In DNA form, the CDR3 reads TGCGCCAGCAGCCAAGTGGGCAGGGGCGACTATGGCTACACCTTC.

The CDR3: CASSLAPGSRGDEQYF. CDR3 sequence (DNA): TGTGCCAGCAGTTTAGCCCCCGGAAGTCGAGGGGACGAGCAGTACTTC. J is TRBJ2-7 and V is TRBV12-3 or TRBV12-4; possibly TRBD1 or TRBD2 for D (5 bases each). The CDR3 runs 16 residues. Trimming cost V 0 bases and J 5 bases, with 17 bases left between them.

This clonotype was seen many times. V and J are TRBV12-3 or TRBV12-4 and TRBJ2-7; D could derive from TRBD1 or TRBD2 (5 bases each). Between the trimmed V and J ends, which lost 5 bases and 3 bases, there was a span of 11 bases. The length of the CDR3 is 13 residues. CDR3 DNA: TGTGCCAGCAGTCCGGGACGGGGCTACGAGCAGTACTTC. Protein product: CASSPGRGYEQYF.

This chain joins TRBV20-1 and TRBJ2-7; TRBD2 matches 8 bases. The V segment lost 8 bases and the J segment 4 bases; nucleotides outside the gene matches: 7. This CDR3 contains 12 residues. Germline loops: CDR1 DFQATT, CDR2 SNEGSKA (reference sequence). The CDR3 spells CSCEREPYEQYF. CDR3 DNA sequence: TGCAGTTGTGAGCGGGAGCCATACGAGCAGTACTTC.

CDR3 sequence reads: CASRSGSQGGGYTF. Here the CDR3 DNA reads TGTGCCAGCAGGTCTGGCTCACAGGGTGGAGGCTACACCTTC. The chain couples TRBV7-2 to TRBJ1-2, with D possibly being TRBD1 (6 bases). Between the trimmed V and J ends, which lost 6 bases and 8 bases, there was a span of 19 bases. The CDR3 is made up of 14 amino acids. Germline V gene data show CDR1 as SGHTA and CDR2 as FQGNSA.

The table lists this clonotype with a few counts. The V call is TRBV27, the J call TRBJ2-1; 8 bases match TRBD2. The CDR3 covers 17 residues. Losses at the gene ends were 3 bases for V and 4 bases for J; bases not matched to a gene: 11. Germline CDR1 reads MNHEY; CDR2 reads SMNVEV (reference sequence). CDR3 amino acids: CASSFGRFSGKYNEQFF. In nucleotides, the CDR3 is TGTGCCAGCAGTTTCGGGCGGTTTAGCGGGAAATACAATGAGCAGTTCTTC.

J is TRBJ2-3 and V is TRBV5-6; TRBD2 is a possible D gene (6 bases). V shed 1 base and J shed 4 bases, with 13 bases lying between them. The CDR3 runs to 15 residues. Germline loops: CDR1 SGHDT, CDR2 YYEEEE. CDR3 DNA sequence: TGTGCCAGCAGCTTGACTCAGGGAGGATCAGATACGCAGTATTTT. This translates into CASSLTQGGSDTQYF. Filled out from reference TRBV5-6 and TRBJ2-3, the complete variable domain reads DAGVTQSPTHLIKTRGQQVTLRCSPKSGHDTVSWYQQALGQGPQFIFQYYEEEERQRGNFPDRFSGHQFPNYSSELNVNALLLGDSALYLCASSLTQGGSDTQYFGPGTRLTVL.

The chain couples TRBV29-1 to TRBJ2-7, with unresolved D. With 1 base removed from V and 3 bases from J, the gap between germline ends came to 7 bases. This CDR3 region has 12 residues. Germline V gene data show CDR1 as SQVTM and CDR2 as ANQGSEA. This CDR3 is CSVEVADYEQYF. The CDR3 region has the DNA TGCAGCGTTGAAGTAGCCGACTACGAGCAGTACTTC.

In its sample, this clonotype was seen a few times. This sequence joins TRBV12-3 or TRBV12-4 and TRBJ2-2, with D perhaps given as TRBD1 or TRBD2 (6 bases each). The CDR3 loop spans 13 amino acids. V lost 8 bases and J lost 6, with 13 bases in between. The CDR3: CASGGPVAGELFF. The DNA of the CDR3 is TGTGCCAGCGGGGGGCCGGTCGCCGGGGAGCTGTTTTTT.

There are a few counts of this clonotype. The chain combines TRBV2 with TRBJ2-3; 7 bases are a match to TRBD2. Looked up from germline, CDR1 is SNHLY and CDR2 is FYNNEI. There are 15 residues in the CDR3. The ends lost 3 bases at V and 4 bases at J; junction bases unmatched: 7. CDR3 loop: CASSEAQRGPDTQYF. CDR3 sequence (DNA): TGTGCCAGCAGTGAGGCACAGCGGGGCCCAGATACGCAGTATTTT.

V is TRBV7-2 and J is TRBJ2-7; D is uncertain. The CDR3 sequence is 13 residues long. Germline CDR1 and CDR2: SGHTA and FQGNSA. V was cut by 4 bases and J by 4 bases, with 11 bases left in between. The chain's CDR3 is CASSSGQIYEQYF. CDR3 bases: TGTGCCAGCAGCTCCGGCCAGATTTACGAGCAGTACTTC.

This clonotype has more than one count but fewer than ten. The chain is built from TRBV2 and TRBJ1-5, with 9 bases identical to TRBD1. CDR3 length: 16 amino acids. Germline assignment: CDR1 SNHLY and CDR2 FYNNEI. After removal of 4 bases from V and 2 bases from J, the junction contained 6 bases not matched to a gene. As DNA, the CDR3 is TGTGCCAGCAGTGTATGGGACAGGGCAGGCAATCAGCCCCAGCATTTT. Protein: CASSVWDRAGNQPQHF.

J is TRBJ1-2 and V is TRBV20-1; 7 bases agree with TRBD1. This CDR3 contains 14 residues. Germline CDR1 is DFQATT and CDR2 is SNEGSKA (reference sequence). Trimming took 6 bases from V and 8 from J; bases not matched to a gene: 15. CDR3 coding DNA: TGCAGTGCGCCAAGACAGGGACAACGGAGCGGCTACACCTTC. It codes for CSAPRQGQRSGYTF.

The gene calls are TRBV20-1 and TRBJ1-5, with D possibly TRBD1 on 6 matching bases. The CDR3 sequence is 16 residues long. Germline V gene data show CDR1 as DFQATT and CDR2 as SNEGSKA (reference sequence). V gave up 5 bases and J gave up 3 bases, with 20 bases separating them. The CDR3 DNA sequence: TGCAGTGCTGCGGGGGAGATCGGACAGATCAATCAGCCCCAGCATTTT. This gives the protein CSAAGEIGQINQPQHF.

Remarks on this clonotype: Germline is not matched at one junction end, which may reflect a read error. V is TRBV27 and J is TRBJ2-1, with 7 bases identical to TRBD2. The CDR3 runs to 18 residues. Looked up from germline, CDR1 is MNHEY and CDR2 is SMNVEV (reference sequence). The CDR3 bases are TGTGCCAGCAGTGGCCGGGGCTGGCGCGGGAGCTCCAACAATGAGCAGTTCTTC. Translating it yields CASSGRGWRGSSNNEQFF.

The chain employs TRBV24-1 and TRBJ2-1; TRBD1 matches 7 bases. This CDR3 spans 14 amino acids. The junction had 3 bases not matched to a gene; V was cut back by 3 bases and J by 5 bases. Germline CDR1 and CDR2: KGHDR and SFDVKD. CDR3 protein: CATSDEDRNNEQFF. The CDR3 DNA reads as TGTGCCACCAGTGATGAGGACAGGAACAATGAGCAGTTCTTC.

The CDR3 spells CSVGEVNTEAFF. CDR3 sequence (DNA): TGCAGCGTTGGTGAGGTCAACACTGAAGCTTTCTTT. The chain couples TRBV29-1 to TRBJ1-1; unclear D gene. This CDR3 has 12 amino acids. The germline gives CDR1 SQVTM, CDR2 ANQGSEA. Trimming left V 4 bases short and J 2 bases short, with 8 bases between.